The 6 T cell receptor beta chains reported below all come from one sample, sequenced in a study of blood T cell repertoires in COVID-19. Clones were sequenced by immunoSEQ multiplex PCR, and TCRdb holds only the in-frame ones, with some missing. The repertoire holds approximately 70,000 clones, with roughly 80% as singletons. Sequenced input: peripheral blood. All receptors derive from a woman in her forties or fifties with acute or convalescent COVID-19.

The chain recombines TRBV7-3 with TRBJ1-2; 9 nucleotides line up with TRBD1. V was clipped by 4 bases and J by 7 bases; unmatched bases: 4. This CDR3 comprises 13 residues. From germline, CDR1 is SGHTA and CDR2 FQGTGA. The CDR3, as DNA: TGTGCCAGCAGCTCGACAGGGGGAGGTGGCTACACCTTC. Translation: CASSSTGGGGYTF.

V usage is TRBV7-2 and J usage is TRBJ2-7, with TRBD2 matching 7 bases. Trimming at V came to 5 bases and at J to 1 base, leaving 8 bases not matched to a gene. CDR1 and CDR2 from the germline V gene are SGHTA and FQGNSA. CDR3 length: 15 residues. This chain's CDR3 is CASSPGVSGSYEQYF. CDR3 nucleotides: TGTGCCAGCAGCCCCGGGGTTAGCGGGTCCTACGAGCAGTACTTC.

The chain links TRBV6-5 to TRBJ1-2, with D unresolved. CDR1 and CDR2 (germline): MNHEY, SVGAGI. Between the trimmed V and J ends, which lost 6 bases and 2 bases, there was a span of 10 bases. The CDR3 contains 13 residues. CDR3 coding DNA: TGTGCCAGCAGGGTAGACGGGAACTATGGCTACACCTTC. It yields the protein CASRVDGNYGYTF.

The chain links TRBV5-1 to TRBJ1-2; no reliable D call. Germline CDR1 is SGHRS and CDR2 is YFSETQ. The CDR3 spans 12 residues. V was trimmed by 2 bases and J by 5 bases, leaving 7 bases between them. CDR3 nucleotide sequence: TGCGCCAGCAGCTTAGAGGGTTATGGCTACACCTTC. Amino acids: CASSLEGYGYTF.

This clone was recorded only once. The CDR3 coding sequence is TGTGCCAGCAGCCAAGCGGGGGAAGACGCAGATACGCAGTATTTT. Its translation: CASSQAGEDADTQYF. The chain is built from TRBV3-1 (or the pseudogene TRBV3-2) and TRBJ2-3; a weak D match, TRBD2 (6 bases). The CDR3 is made up of 15 amino acids. From germline, CDR1 is LGHDT and CDR2 YNNKEL (reference sequence). The V end lost 1 base, the J end lost 4 bases, and 12 bases lay between the germline ends.

This chain joins TRBV10-3 and TRBJ2-7, with D possibly TRBD1 on 6 matching bases. Trimming pared 7 bases from V and 5 bases from J, leaving 15 bases between. Germline V gene lookup returns CDR1 ENHRY and CDR2 SYGVKD. This CDR3 has 13 amino acids. The CDR3: CAINAGVRDEQYF. The CDR3 DNA is TGTGCCATCAACGCAGGGGTCAGAGACGAGCAGTACTTC.